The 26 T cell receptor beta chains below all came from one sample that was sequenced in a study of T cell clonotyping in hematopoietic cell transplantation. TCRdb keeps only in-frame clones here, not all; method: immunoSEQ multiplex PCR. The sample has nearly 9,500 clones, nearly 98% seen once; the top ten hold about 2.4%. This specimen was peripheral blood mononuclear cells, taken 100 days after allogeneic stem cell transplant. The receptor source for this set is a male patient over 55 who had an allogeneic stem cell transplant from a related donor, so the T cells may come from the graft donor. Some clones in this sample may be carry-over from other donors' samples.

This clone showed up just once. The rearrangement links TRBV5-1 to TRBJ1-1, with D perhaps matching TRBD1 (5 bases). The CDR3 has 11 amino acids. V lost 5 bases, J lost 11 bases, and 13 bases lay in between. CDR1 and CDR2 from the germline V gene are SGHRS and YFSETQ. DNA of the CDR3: TGCGCCAGCAGTGGGGGTCCGGATGCTTTCTTT. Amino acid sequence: CASSGGPDAFF.

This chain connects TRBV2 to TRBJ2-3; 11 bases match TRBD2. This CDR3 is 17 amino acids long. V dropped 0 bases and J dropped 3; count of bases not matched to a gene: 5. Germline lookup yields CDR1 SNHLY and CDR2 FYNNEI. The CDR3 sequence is CASSEAGLAGGTDTQYF. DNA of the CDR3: TGTGCCAGCAGTGAAGCAGGGCTAGCGGGGGGAACAGATACGCAGTATTTT.

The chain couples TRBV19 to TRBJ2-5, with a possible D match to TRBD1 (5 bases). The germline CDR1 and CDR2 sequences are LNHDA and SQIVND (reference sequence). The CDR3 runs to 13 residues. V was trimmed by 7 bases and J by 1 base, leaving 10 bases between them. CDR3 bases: TGTGCCAGTAACCAGGGCCGCCAAGAGACCCAGTACTTC. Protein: CASNQGRQETQYF.

The CDR3 loop reads CASMSGHQPQHF. CDR3 coding DNA: TGTGCCAGCATGTCAGGCCATCAGCCCCAGCATTTT. The V gene is TRBV28, the J gene TRBJ1-5; D unresolved. Trimming left V 7 bases short and J 5 bases short, with 9 bases between. Germline CDR1 MDHEN, CDR2 SYDVKM. The CDR3 sequence is 12 residues long.

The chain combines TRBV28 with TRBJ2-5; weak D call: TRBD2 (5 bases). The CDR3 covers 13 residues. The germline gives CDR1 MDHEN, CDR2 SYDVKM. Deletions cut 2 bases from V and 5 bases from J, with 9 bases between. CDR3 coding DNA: TGTGCCAGCAGTTTACCGGAGGCGGAGACCCAGTACTTC. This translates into CASSLPEAETQYF.

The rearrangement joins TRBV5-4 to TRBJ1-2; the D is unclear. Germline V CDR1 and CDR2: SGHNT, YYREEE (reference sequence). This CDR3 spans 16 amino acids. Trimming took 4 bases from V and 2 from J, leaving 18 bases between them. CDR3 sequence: CASSPRGVGFNYGYTF. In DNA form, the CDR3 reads TGTGCCAGCAGCCCCCGTGGGGTAGGATTCAACTATGGCTACACCTTC.

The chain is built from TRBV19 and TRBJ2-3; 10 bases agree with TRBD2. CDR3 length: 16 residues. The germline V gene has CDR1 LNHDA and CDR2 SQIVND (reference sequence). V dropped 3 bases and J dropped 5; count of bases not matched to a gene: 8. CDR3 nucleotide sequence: TGTGCCAGTAGTATGGCTGCTAGCGGGGGCAAAGATACGCAGTATTTT. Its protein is CASSMAASGGKDTQYF.

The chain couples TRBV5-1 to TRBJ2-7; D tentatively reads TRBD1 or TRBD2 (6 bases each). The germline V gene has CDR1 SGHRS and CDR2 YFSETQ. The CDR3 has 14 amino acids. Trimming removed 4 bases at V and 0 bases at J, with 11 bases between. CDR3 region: CASSRWGASYEQYF. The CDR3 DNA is TGCGCCAGCAGCCGGTGGGGGGCCTCCTACGAGCAGTACTTC.

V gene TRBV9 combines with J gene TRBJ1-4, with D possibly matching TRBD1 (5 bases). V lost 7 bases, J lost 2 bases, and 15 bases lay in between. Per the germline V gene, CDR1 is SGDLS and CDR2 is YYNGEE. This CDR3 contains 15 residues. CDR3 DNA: TGTGCCAGCTCTCCCTTCGGGGGGACTAATGAAAAACTGTTTTTT. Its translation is CASSPFGGTNEKLFF.

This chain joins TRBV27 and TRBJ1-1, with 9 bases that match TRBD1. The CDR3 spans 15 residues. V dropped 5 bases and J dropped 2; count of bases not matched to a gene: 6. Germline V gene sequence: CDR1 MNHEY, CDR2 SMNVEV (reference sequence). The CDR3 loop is CASSANRGQNTEAFF. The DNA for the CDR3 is TGTGCCAGCAGTGCGAACAGGGGGCAAAACACTGAAGCTTTCTTT.

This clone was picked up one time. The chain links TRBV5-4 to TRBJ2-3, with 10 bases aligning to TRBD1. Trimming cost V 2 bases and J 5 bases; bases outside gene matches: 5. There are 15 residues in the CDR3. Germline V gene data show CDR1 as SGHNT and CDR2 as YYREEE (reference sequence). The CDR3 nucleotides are TGTGCCAGCAGCTTCGGACAGGGGGGAGTAGATACGCAGTATTTT. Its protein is CASSFGQGGVDTQYF.

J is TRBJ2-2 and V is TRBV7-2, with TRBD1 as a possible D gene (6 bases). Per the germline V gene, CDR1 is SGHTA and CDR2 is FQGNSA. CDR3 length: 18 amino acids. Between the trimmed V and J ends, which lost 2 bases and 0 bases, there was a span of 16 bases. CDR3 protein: CASSLLPRRDTNTGELFF. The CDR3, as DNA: TGTGCCAGCAGCTTATTGCCACGTCGGGACACGAACACCGGGGAGCTGTTTTTT.

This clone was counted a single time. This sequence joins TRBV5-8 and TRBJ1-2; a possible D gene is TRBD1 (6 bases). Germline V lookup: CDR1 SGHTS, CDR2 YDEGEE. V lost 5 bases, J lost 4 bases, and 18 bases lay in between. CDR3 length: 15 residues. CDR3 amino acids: CASRRQANLGYGYTF. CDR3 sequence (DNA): TGTGCCAGCAGACGACAGGCCAATCTTGGCTATGGCTACACCTTC.

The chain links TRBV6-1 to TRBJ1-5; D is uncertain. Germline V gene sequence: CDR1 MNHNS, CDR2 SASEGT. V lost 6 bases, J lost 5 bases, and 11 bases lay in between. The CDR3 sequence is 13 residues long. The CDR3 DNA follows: TGTGCCAGCAGCCCTATGTGGGATCAGCCCCAGCATTTT. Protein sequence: CASSPMWDQPQHF.

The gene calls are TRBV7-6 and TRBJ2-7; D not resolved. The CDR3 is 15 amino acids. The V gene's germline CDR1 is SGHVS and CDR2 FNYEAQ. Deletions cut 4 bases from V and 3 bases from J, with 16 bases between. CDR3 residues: CASSSRNQAHYEQYF. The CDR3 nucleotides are TGTGCCAGCAGCTCAAGGAATCAGGCTCACTACGAGCAGTACTTC.

The CDR3 DNA sequence: TGCAGCGTGGCTGAGAGCTCCTACGAGCAGTACTTC. Translating gives CSVAESSYEQYF. The gene calls are TRBV29-1 and TRBJ2-7; D uncertain. The V gene lost 6 bases and the J gene lost 0 bases, with 9 bases spanning the gap. This CDR3 comprises 12 residues. Germline CDR1 reads SQVTM; CDR2 reads ANQGSEA.

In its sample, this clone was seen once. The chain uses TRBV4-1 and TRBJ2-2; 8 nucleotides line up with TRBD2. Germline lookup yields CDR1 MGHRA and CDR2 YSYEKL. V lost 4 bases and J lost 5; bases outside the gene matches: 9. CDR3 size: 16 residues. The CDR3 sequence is CASSPNTGGWTGELFF. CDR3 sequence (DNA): TGCGCCAGCAGCCCAAATACGGGGGGGTGGACCGGGGAGCTGTTTTTT.

The CDR3, as DNA: TGCGCCAGCAGCTTTTCGCTTACTAGCGGGGGGGCAAATGAGCAGTTCTTC. This codes for CASSFSLTSGGANEQFF. The chain carries TRBV5-1 and TRBJ2-1; the match to TRBD2 covers 13 bases. The CDR3 length is 17 residues. Germline V gene sequence: CDR1 SGHRS, CDR2 YFSETQ. The V and J ends lost 2 bases and 7 bases, in that order; junction bases with no gene match: 9.

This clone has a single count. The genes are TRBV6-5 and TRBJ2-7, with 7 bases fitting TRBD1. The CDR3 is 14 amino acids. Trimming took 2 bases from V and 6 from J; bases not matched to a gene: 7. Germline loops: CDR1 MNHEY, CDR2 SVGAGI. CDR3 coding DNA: TGTGCCAGCAGTTACGGGGGACAGCTACTCGAGCAGTACTTC. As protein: CASSYGGQLLEQYF.

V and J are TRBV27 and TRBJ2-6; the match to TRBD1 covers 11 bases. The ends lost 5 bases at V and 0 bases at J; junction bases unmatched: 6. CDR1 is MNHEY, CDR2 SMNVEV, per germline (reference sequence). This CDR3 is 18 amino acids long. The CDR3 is CASSTGDRGFSGANVLTF. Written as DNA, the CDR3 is TGTGCCAGCAGTACCGGGGACAGGGGGTTCTCTGGGGCCAACGTCCTGACTTTC.

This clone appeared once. CDR3 bases: TGTGCCAGTAGTGAACAAACGGGTCAGCCCCAGCATTTT. As protein: CASSEQTGQPQHF. This chain links TRBV19 with TRBJ1-5; no clear D. Trimming pared 5 bases from V and 6 bases from J, leaving 11 bases between. CDR1 and CDR2 (germline): LNHDA, SQIVND (reference sequence). This CDR3 is built from 13 residues.

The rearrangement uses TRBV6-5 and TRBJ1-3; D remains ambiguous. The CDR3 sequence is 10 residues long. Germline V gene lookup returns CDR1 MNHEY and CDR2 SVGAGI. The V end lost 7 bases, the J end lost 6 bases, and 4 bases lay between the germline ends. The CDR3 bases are TGTGCCAGCAAAACAAACACCATATATTTT. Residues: CASKTNTIYF.

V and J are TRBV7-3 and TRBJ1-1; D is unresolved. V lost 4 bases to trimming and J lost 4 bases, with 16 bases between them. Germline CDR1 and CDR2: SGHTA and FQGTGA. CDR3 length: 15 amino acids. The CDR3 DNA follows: TGTGCCAGCAGCTCGGGGTCCCTGGGGTCCACTGAAGCTTTCTTT. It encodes CASSSGSLGSTEAFF.

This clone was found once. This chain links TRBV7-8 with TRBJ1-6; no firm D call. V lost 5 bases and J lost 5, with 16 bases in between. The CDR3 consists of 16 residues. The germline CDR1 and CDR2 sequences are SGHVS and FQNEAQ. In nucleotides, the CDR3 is TGTGCCAGCAGCCCCCTCGTACGGGGTAATAATTCACCCCTCCACTTT. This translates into CASSPLVRGNNSPLHF. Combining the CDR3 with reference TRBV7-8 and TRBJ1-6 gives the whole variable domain GAGVSQSPRYKVAKRGQDVALRCDPISGHVSLFWYQQALGQGPEFLTYFQNEAQLDKSGLPSDRFFAERPEGSVSTLKIQRTQQEDSAVYLCASSPLVRGNNSPLHFGNGTRLTVT.

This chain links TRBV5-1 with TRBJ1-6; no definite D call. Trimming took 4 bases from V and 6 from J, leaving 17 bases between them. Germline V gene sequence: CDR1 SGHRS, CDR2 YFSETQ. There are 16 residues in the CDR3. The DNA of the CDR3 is TGCGCCAGCAGCATAAAATCCGGACGGTTTAATTCACCCCTCCACTTT. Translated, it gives CASSIKSGRFNSPLHF.

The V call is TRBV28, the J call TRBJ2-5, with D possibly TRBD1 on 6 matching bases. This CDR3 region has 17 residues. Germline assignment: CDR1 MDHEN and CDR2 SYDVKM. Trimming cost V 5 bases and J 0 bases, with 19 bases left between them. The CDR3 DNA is TGTGCCAGCAGTCTCCGCCCCAGGGGAACGGACCAAGAGACCCAGTACTTC. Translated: CASSLRPRGTDQETQYF.